Following are 22 T cell receptor beta chains from one sample sequenced in a study of lymphopenia after photon versus proton radiotherapy. Sequencing used immunoSEQ multiplex PCR; TCRdb keeps in-frame clones, though not all of them. The data show tens of thousands of clones, 70% to 85% seen once. This specimen was peripheral blood, taken from a patient treated with proton-based radiotherapy. These receptors were collected from a woman in her 70s with pancreatic cancer.

The chain has TRBV10-3 and TRBJ2-1; D is uncertain. Between the trimmed V and J ends, which lost 6 bases and 7 bases, there was a span of 10 bases. CDR1 ENHRY and CDR2 SYGVKD come from the germline V gene. The CDR3 consists of 12 residues. The CDR3 nucleotides are TGTGCCATCAGAGAGCAGCAGAATGAGCAGTTCTTC. This gives the protein CAIREQQNEQFF.

The chain links TRBV28 to TRBJ1-5; 9 bases line up with TRBD1. CDR1 is MDHEN, CDR2 SYDVKM, per germline. V gave up 8 bases and J gave up 4 bases; unmatched junction bases: 18. The CDR3 is 18 amino acids. CDR3 sequence reads: CASAYSGTGLGLNQPQHF. The CDR3, as DNA: TGTGCCAGCGCTTATTCCGGGACAGGGTTAGGCCTTAATCAGCCCCAGCATTTT.

The V and J genes are TRBV6-1 and TRBJ2-7; D is unresolved. This CDR3 comprises 13 residues. Germline CDR1 MNHNS, CDR2 SASEGT. Trimming cost V 7 bases and J 3 bases, with 13 bases left between them. This CDR3 reads CASNIADNYEQYF. The DNA of the CDR3 is TGTGCCAGCAACATAGCAGACAACTACGAGCAGTACTTC.

This clone occurred once. The rearrangement links TRBV28 to TRBJ1-3; a weak D match, TRBD1 (5 bases). Germline CDR1 and CDR2: MDHEN and SYDVKM. The V end lost 5 bases, the J end lost 0 bases, and 11 bases lay between the germline ends. The CDR3 is 15 amino acids. The CDR3 region has the DNA TGTGCCAGCAGTGGGACTTTCAGCTCTGGAAACACCATATATTTT. As protein: CASSGTFSSGNTIYF.

The rearrangement joins TRBV28 to TRBJ2-7; 7 positions match TRBD2. V lost 4 bases, J lost 4 bases, and 10 bases stayed unmatched. Looked up from germline, CDR1 is MDHEN and CDR2 is SYDVKM. CDR3 length: 15 residues. The CDR3 DNA follows: TGTGCCAGCAGTTCCCAGGATCCGCGGGGGTACGAGCAGTACTTC. This encodes CASSSQDPRGYEQYF.

This clone turned up a few times. The chain employs TRBV6-5 and TRBJ2-1; D uncertain. CDR1 and CDR2 from the germline V gene are MNHEY and SVGAGI. This CDR3 region has 14 residues. Deletions cut 5 bases from V and 5 bases from J, with 13 bases between. As DNA, the CDR3 is TGTGCCAGCAGTCCCTCGAGGCTTCACAATGAGCAGTTCTTC. It is translated as CASSPSRLHNEQFF.

This chain uses TRBV2 with TRBJ1-1; no reliable D call. This CDR3 is 14 amino acids long. In germline, CDR1 is SNHLY, CDR2 FYNNEI. Trimming took 6 bases from V and 1 from J, leaving 12 bases between them. Here the CDR3 reads CASRETQTNTEAFF. For the CDR3, the DNA is TGTGCCAGCAGAGAGACTCAGACGAACACTGAAGCTTTCTTT.

The V call is TRBV6-1, the J call TRBJ2-7; TRBD2 agrees at 11 bases. The junction had 4 bases not matched to a gene; V was cut back by 6 bases and J by 0 bases. CDR3 size: 15 residues. Germline CDR1 MNHNS, CDR2 SASEGT. The CDR3 sequence: CASRGTSGHSYEQYF. CDR3 sequence (DNA): TGTGCCAGCAGGGGGACTAGCGGACACTCCTACGAGCAGTACTTC.

The chain recombines TRBV19 with TRBJ2-2, with 9 bases matching TRBD1. Germline CDR1 and CDR2: LNHDA and SQIVND (reference sequence). The CDR3 sequence is 15 residues long. With V trimmed by 5 bases and J by 7 bases, 8 bases remained unmatched. The CDR3 sequence: CASSPTGGWHGELFF. The CDR3 nucleotides read TGTGCCAGTAGTCCGACAGGGGGGTGGCACGGGGAGCTGTTTTTT.

V usage is TRBV10-3 and J usage is TRBJ2-1; D assignment may be TRBD1 or TRBD2 (5 bases each). The CDR3 length is 15 residues. V shed 1 base and J shed 5 bases, with 12 bases lying between them. Germline values: CDR1 ENHRY, CDR2 SYGVKD. CDR3 in amino acids: CAISEYSGPNNEQFF. The CDR3 DNA sequence: TGTGCCATCAGTGAGTACTCGGGGCCAAACAATGAGCAGTTCTTC.

The chain employs TRBV28 and TRBJ2-3; no clear D. Per the germline V gene, CDR1 is MDHEN and CDR2 is SYDVKM. V was trimmed by 6 bases and J by 2 bases, leaving 15 bases between them. This CDR3 is 15 amino acids long. The CDR3 protein is CASSLAGRNTDTQYF. The CDR3 DNA follows: TGTGCCAGCAGCCTGGCCGGACGGAACACAGATACGCAGTATTTT.

The V call is TRBV7-2, the J call TRBJ1-5; 8 bases map to TRBD1. The CDR3 covers 15 residues. The germline CDR1 and CDR2 sequences are SGHTA and FQGNSA. V trimming: 4 bases; J trimming: 4 bases; junction bases outside the gene matches: 6. The chain's CDR3 is CASSSRTGTNQPQHF. The DNA of the CDR3 is TGTGCCAGCAGCTCCCGGACAGGGACAAATCAGCCCCAGCATTTT. Together with reference TRBV7-2 and TRBJ1-5, the CDR3 gives the full variable domain: GAGVSQSPSNKVTEKGKDVELRCDPISGHTALYWYRQSLGQGLEFLIYFQGNSAPDKSGLPSDRFSAERTGGSVSTLTIQRTQQEDSAVYLCASSSRTGTNQPQHFGDGTRLSIL.

The count of this clone is one. This chain uses TRBV28 with TRBJ2-2; 8 nucleotides align to TRBD1. J gave up 7 bases and V 3 bases, and 7 bases lay outside the gene matches. CDR1 is MDHEN, CDR2 SYDVKM, per germline. The CDR3 sequence is 15 residues long. The CDR3 DNA reads TGTGCCAGCAGTTTTAGCAGGGGGCGGGGCGGGGAGCTGTTTTTT. Its protein product is CASSFSRGRGGELFF. The full variable domain, with the rest looked up from reference TRBV28 and TRBJ2-2, is DVKVTQSSRYLVKRTGEKVFLECVQDMDHENMFWYRQDPGLGLRLIYFSYDVKMKEKGDIPEGYSVSREKKERFSLILESASTNQTSMYLCASSFSRGRGGELFFGEGSRLTVL.

The V call is TRBV11-3, the J call TRBJ2-3; TRBD2 matches 8 bases. This CDR3 has 15 residues. Germline CDR1 SGHNT, CDR2 YENEEA. V shed 8 bases, J shed 7 bases, and the junction held 14 bases outside the gene matches. CDR3 nucleotides: TGTGCCAGCGGCATAGCGGGACTAGGTGAAAATACGCAGTATTTT. Translation gives CASGIAGLGENTQYF.

The CDR3 DNA sequence: TGTGCCAGCACCATACAGGAGAACACTGAAGCTTTCTTT. Its protein is CASTIQENTEAFF. The V and J genes are TRBV6-1 and TRBJ1-1; the D gene is possibly TRBD1 (5 bases). Trimming removed 7 bases at V and 1 base at J, with 10 bases between. This CDR3 has 13 residues. Germline CDR1 is MNHNS and CDR2 is SASEGT.

The rearrangement links TRBV6-5 to TRBJ1-3; 7 bases are a match to TRBD1. The trim removed 6 bases at V and 9 bases at J, leaving 11 bases unmatched. The CDR3 contains 14 residues. Germline values: CDR1 MNHEY, CDR2 SVGAGI. The CDR3 region is CASRQGQRGSTIYF. As DNA, the CDR3 is TGTGCCAGCAGGCAGGGACAGCGGGGGAGCACCATATATTTT.

This chain joins TRBV6-6 and TRBJ2-1, with unresolved D. Germline V gene data show CDR1 as MNHNY and CDR2 as SVGAGI (reference sequence). The V and J ends lost 4 bases and 0 bases respectively, with 10 bases between them. The CDR3 is 15 residues long. For the CDR3, the DNA is TGTGCCAGCAGTTCCCATCTAAACTCCTACAATGAGCAGTTCTTC. Protein: CASSSHLNSYNEQFF.

The genes are TRBV6-6 and TRBJ2-1; D remains unclear. The CDR3 has 14 amino acids. V was pared by 7 bases and J by 4 bases, with 14 bases between. Germline CDR1 and CDR2: MNHNY and SVGAGI (reference sequence). In DNA form, the CDR3 reads TGTGCCAGCAAATCGATAAGCGCGTACAATGAGCAGTTCTTC. It is translated as CASKSISAYNEQFF.

This clone was recorded a few times. This sequence joins TRBV11-2 and TRBJ2-5; D possibly corresponds to TRBD1 (6 bases). Germline V CDR1 and CDR2: SGHAT, FQNNGV. With 5 bases removed from V and 1 base from J, the gap between germline ends came to 11 bases. The CDR3 runs 14 residues. The CDR3 bases are TGTGCCAGCAGCATGGGGGCCCTCCAAGAGACCCAGTACTTC. Residues: CASSMGALQETQYF.

The chain uses TRBV10-3 and TRBJ1-5; 7 bases fit TRBD1. The CDR3 runs 14 residues. Looked up from germline, CDR1 is ENHRY and CDR2 is SYGVKD. Trimming took 6 bases from V and 1 from J; bases not matched to a gene: 3. The CDR3, as DNA: TGTGCCATCAGCCAGGGGGAAAGCAATCAGCCCCAGCATTTT. Encoded protein: CAISQGESNQPQHF.

The chain links TRBV19 to TRBJ1-3; D is unresolved. Germline CDR1 and CDR2: LNHDA and SQIVND (reference sequence). The CDR3 has 13 residues. The V end lost 2 bases, the J end lost 3 bases, and 5 bases lay between the germline ends. This CDR3 is CASSILFGNTIYF. CDR3 bases: TGTGCCAGTAGTATATTATTTGGAAACACCATATATTTT.

This chain links TRBV18 with TRBJ1-1; D not resolved. Germline lookup yields CDR1 KGHSH and CDR2 LQKENI. Trimming left V 2 bases short and J 2 bases short, with 12 bases between. This CDR3 is 15 amino acids long. The CDR3 here is CASSPRDGSNTEAFF. CDR3 nucleotides: TGTGCCAGCTCACCAAGGGATGGAAGTAACACTGAAGCTTTCTTT. The whole variable domain, remainder taken from reference TRBV18 and TRBJ1-1, is NAGVMQNPRHLVRRRGQEARLRCSPMKGHSHVYWYRQLPEEGLKFMVYLQKENIIDESGMPKERFSAEFPKEGPSILRIQQVVRGDSAAYFCASSPRDGSNTEAFFGQGTRLTVV.